The 27 T cell receptor beta chains below all came from one sample that was sequenced in a study of ipilimumab plus nivolumab after autologous stem cell transplantation. Some clones are missing from TCRdb's copy, which holds only in-frame ones; the method was immunoSEQ multiplex PCR. The sample shows 20,000 to 25,000 clones, approximately 86% of them seen only once. The specimen comprised PBMCs, sampled in a trial of ipilimumab plus nivolumab as post-transplant consolidation. The receptors come from a male donor with diffuse large B-cell lymphoma.

This chain uses TRBV6-5 with TRBJ2-5; D may correspond to TRBD1 or TRBD2 (5 bases each). V was trimmed by 4 bases and J by 5 bases, leaving 8 bases between them. The CDR3 runs to 12 residues. CDR1 is MNHEY and CDR2 is SVGAGI in the germline V gene. The CDR3 sequence is CASSSGLETQYF. For the CDR3, the DNA is TGTGCCAGCAGTTCGGGGCTGGAGACCCAGTACTTC.

This rearrangement joins TRBV6-5 to TRBJ2-7, with a weak D call TRBD2 (7 bases). Trimming removed 11 bases at V and 0 bases at J, with 11 bases between. The germline CDR1 and CDR2 sequences are MNHEY and SVGAGI. The CDR3 spans 12 residues. As DNA, the CDR3 is TGTGCCGTGGGGGGGGCCTCCTACGAGCAGTACTTC. This codes for CAVGGASYEQYF.

The chain couples TRBV7-9 to TRBJ2-6; tentatively, D is TRBD1 (5 bases). V lost 5 bases, J lost 1 base, and 6 bases lay in between. The CDR3 has 14 residues. Germline lookup yields CDR1 SEHNR and CDR2 FQNEAQ (reference sequence). CDR3 in amino acids: CASSPGSGANVLTF. DNA of the CDR3: TGTGCCAGCAGCCCAGGGTCTGGGGCCAACGTCCTGACTTTC.

The V gene is TRBV9, the J gene TRBJ2-3; unclear D gene. This CDR3 has 14 amino acids. V lost 0 bases and J 0 bases, leaving 5 bases between the germline ends. The germline V gene has CDR1 SGDLS and CDR2 YYNGEE. The CDR3 loop is CASSVDGSTDTQYF. The CDR3 region has the DNA TGTGCCAGCAGCGTAGACGGGAGCACAGATACGCAGTATTTT.

This rearrangement joins TRBV29-1 to TRBJ1-1, with 7 bases identical to TRBD1. Germline V gene sequence: CDR1 SQVTM, CDR2 ANQGSEA. CDR3 length equals 13 residues. Losses at the gene ends were 6 bases for V and 4 bases for J; bases not matched to a gene: 8. The CDR3 DNA reads as TGCAGCGTCGCAGACAGGGAGAGCACTGAAGCTTTCTTT. Protein product: CSVADRESTEAFF.

This chain connects TRBV7-9 to TRBJ1-4, with D possibly being TRBD1 (5 bases). This CDR3 contains 14 residues. V was trimmed by 2 bases and J by 2 bases, leaving 6 bases between them. The germline V gene encodes CDR1 SEHNR and CDR2 FQNEAQ (reference sequence). The CDR3 region has the DNA TGTGCCAGCAGCTTATCAGGGACTAATGAAAAACTGTTTTTT. Amino acid sequence: CASSLSGTNEKLFF.

The V call is TRBV11-2, the J call TRBJ1-2; D may be TRBD1 (6 bases). The ends were cut back, 1 base at V and 8 bases at J, with 20 bases in the middle. The CDR3 sequence is 16 residues long. Looked up from germline, CDR1 is SGHAT and CDR2 is FQNNGV. The DNA for the CDR3 is TGTGCCAGCAGCTTAGGAAATAGAGGGAAGGGGGAAGGCTACACCTTC. Protein product: CASSLGNRGKGEGYTF.

The rearrangement links TRBV9 to TRBJ2-3; TRBD2 matches at 15 bases. CDR3 length: 16 residues. V gave up 3 bases and J gave up 8 bases; unmatched junction bases: 7. Germline CDR1 SGDLS, CDR2 YYNGEE. The CDR3 nucleotides are TGTGCCAGCAGCGCGGGACTAGCGGGGGGTGAGGTTACGCAGTATTTT. This gives the protein CASSAGLAGGEVTQYF. Together with reference TRBV9 and TRBJ2-3, the CDR3 gives the full variable domain: DSGVTQTPKHLITATGQRVTLRCSPRSGDLSVYWYQQSLDQGLQFLIQYYNGEERAKGNILERFSAQQFPDLHSELNLSSLELGDSALYFCASSAGLAGGEVTQYFGPGTRLTVL.

The chain has TRBV5-4 and TRBJ1-1; D is uncertain. The V gene's germline CDR1 is SGHNT and CDR2 YYREEE (reference sequence). The V end lost 4 bases, the J end lost 10 bases, and 17 bases lay between the germline ends. The CDR3 is 13 amino acids. CDR3 coding DNA: TGTGCCAGCAGCCCAGGCGAGGGCCGCTCAGCTTTCTTT. Translating it yields CASSPGEGRSAFF. Full variable domain (remainder filled in from reference TRBV5-4 and TRBJ1-1): ETGVTQSPTHLIKTRGQQVTLRCSSQSGHNTVSWYQQALGQGPQFIFQYYREEENGRGNFPPRFSGLQFPNYSSELNVNALELDDSALYLCASSPGEGRSAFFGQGTRLTVV.

V usage is TRBV11-2 and J usage is TRBJ2-5; TRBD2 aligns across 11 bases. The CDR3 totals 15 residues. From germline, CDR1 is SGHAT and CDR2 FQNNGV. V lost 5 bases to trimming and J lost 8 bases; unmatched junction nucleotides: 10. In DNA, the CDR3 is TGTGCCAGCAGCCCTGATAGCGGGGGGGCCCGAACCCAGTACTTC. This sequence encodes CASSPDSGGARTQYF.

The rearrangement joins TRBV5-1 to TRBJ2-5; possibly TRBD1 for D (5 bases). The CDR3 covers 13 residues. Germline V CDR1 and CDR2: SGHRS, YFSETQ. V lost 3 bases and J 1 base, leaving 7 bases between the germline ends. For the CDR3, the DNA is TGCGCCAGCAGCTCGCAGGGCCAAGAGACCCAGTACTTC. This translates into CASSSQGQETQYF.

The chain links TRBV2 to TRBJ2-5, with 9 bases lining up with TRBD2. In germline, CDR1 is SNHLY, CDR2 FYNNEI. With V trimmed by 1 base and J by 2 bases, 2 bases remained unmatched. The CDR3 spans 15 residues. In DNA form, the CDR3 reads TGTGCCAGCAGTGAAGAGCGGGGGGCTCAAGAGACCCAGTACTTC. This encodes CASSEERGAQETQYF.

The CDR3 DNA reads TGTGCCAGCTCTACTGCGCAAGATACGCAGTATTTT. Amino acid sequence: CASSTAQDTQYF. V and J are TRBV18 and TRBJ2-3; D unresolved. The CDR3 sequence is 12 residues long. Germline values: CDR1 KGHSH, CDR2 LQKENI. V was clipped by 6 bases and J by 5 bases, with 9 bases between them. The entire variable domain, with the rest obtained from reference TRBV18 and TRBJ2-3, is as follows: NAGVMQNPRHLVRRRGQEARLRCSPMKGHSHVYWYRQLPEEGLKFMVYLQKENIIDESGMPKERFSAEFPKEGPSILRIQQVVRGDSAAYFCASSTAQDTQYFGPGTRLTVL.

The rearrangement links TRBV6-5 to TRBJ1-1, with D possibly TRBD1 on 6 matching bases. V dropped 0 bases and J dropped 4 bases, with 9 bases sitting between them. The V gene's germline CDR1 is MNHEY and CDR2 SVGAGI. CDR3 length equals 14 residues. CDR3 in DNA: TGTGCCAGCAGTTACTCAGGGGGGAGCACTGAAGCTTTCTTT. It translates to CASSYSGGSTEAFF.

This sequence joins TRBV5-1 and TRBJ1-1; D possibly corresponds to TRBD1 (5 bases). Germline V gives CDR1 SGHRS, CDR2 YFSETQ. The CDR3 loop spans 14 amino acids. Trimming took 0 bases from V and 4 from J, leaving 10 bases between them. This CDR3 reads CASSLGGTPTEAFF. As DNA, the CDR3 is TGCGCCAGCAGCTTGGGAGGGACCCCCACTGAAGCTTTCTTT.

The V and J genes are TRBV29-1 and TRBJ2-5; perhaps D is TRBD1 or TRBD2 (5 bases each). V shed 7 bases and J shed 3 bases, with 15 bases lying between them. The CDR3 runs 13 residues. Germline lookup yields CDR1 SQVTM and CDR2 ANQGSEA. CDR3: CSARLSREETQYF. In DNA, the CDR3 is TGCAGCGCCCGACTAAGCAGGGAAGAGACCCAGTACTTC.

The chain combines TRBV19 with TRBJ2-7, with unresolved D. Germline assignment: CDR1 LNHDA and CDR2 SQIVND (reference sequence). This CDR3 comprises 15 residues. The V end lost 3 bases, the J end lost 7 bases, and 19 bases lay between the germline ends. The CDR3 sequence is CASSIFRANQGEQYF. CDR3 nucleotides: TGTGCCAGTAGTATTTTCCGGGCCAACCAAGGAGAGCAGTACTTC.

This chain uses TRBV2 with TRBJ2-5, with D possibly being TRBD2 (6 bases). The CDR3 sequence is 12 residues long. Germline loops: CDR1 SNHLY, CDR2 FYNNEI. Trimming removed 5 bases from V and 8 bases from J, with 12 bases in between. The CDR3 loop reads CASSSGAGTQYF. In DNA form, the CDR3 reads TGTGCCAGCAGTTCCGGGGCGGGAACCCAGTACTTC.

The rearrangement joins TRBV30 to TRBJ1-6; D is possibly TRBD1 (6 bases). The CDR3 runs to 13 residues. CDR1 and CDR2 from the germline V gene are GTSNPN and SVGIG (reference sequence). Trimming left V 5 bases short and J 9 bases short, with 14 bases between. CDR3: CAWQDSSGSPLHF. CDR3 DNA: TGTGCCTGGCAGGACAGTTCGGGTTCACCCCTCCACTTT.

The chain combines TRBV11-2 with TRBJ1-1; D is undetermined. Trimming shortened V by 4 bases and J by 0 bases, and 12 bases separated the two germline ends. The length of the CDR3 is 15 residues. Germline V lookup: CDR1 SGHAT, CDR2 FQNNGV. CDR3 region: CASSSEVPVNTEAFF. DNA for the CDR3: TGTGCCAGCAGCTCAGAAGTCCCAGTGAACACTGAAGCTTTCTTT.

The gene calls are TRBV5-4 and TRBJ2-1; TRBD2 matches 10 bases. From germline, CDR1 is SGHNT and CDR2 YYREEE (reference sequence). J was trimmed by 0 bases and V by 4 bases; bases with no gene match: 4. The CDR3 consists of 16 residues. In nucleotides, the CDR3 is TGTGCCAGCAGCGTAGCGGGGGGTAGCTCCTACAATGAGCAGTTCTTC. It codes for CASSVAGGSSYNEQFF. Full variable domain (missing parts from reference TRBV5-4 and TRBJ2-1): ETGVTQSPTHLIKTRGQQVTLRCSSQSGHNTVSWYQQALGQGPQFIFQYYREEENGRGNFPPRFSGLQFPNYSSELNVNALELDDSALYLCASSVAGGSSYNEQFFGPGTRLTVL.

This chain links TRBV2 with TRBJ2-5, with D hard to call. CDR3 length: 11 amino acids. CDR1 and CDR2 (germline): SNHLY, FYNNEI. The V and J ends lost 4 bases and 2 bases respectively, with 2 bases between them. The CDR3 DNA is TGTGCCAGCAGTGTTCAAGAGACCCAGTACTTC. It encodes CASSVQETQYF.

This clone was seen just once. The CDR3 here is CASSPGAVSSYEQYF. The CDR3 nucleotides read TGTGCCAGCTCACCTGGAGCGGTTAGCTCCTACGAGCAGTACTTC. The rearrangement uses TRBV18 and TRBJ2-7; D possibly corresponds to TRBD2 (5 bases). Germline loops: CDR1 KGHSH, CDR2 LQKENI. This CDR3 has 15 residues. Trimming stripped 3 bases from V and 0 bases from J, with 12 bases between.

This clone has a handful of counts. The chain is built from TRBV10-1 and TRBJ1-1, with no clear D. The V gene lost 2 bases and the J gene lost 3 bases, with 7 bases spanning the gap. The germline V gene has CDR1 WNHNN and CDR2 SYGVQD (reference sequence). The CDR3 runs to 13 residues. CDR3 residues: CASSEDGYTEAFF. CDR3 DNA: TGCGCCAGCAGTGAGGACGGTTACACTGAAGCTTTCTTT.

This clone was picked up a small number of times. This rearrangement joins TRBV5-5 to TRBJ1-6; 9 bases agree with TRBD1. The CDR3 covers 15 residues. CDR1 is SGHKS, CDR2 YYEKEE, per germline (reference sequence). V dropped 4 bases and J dropped 10; count of bases not matched to a gene: 9. CDR3 sequence reads: CASSPRDRVYSPLHF. The DNA of the CDR3 is TGTGCCAGCAGCCCTCGGGACAGGGTATACTCACCCCTCCACTTT. The full variable domain, with the rest looked up from reference TRBV5-5 and TRBJ1-6, is DAGVTQSPTHLIKTRGQQVTLRCSPISGHKSVSWYQQVLGQGPQFIFQYYEKEERGRGNFPDRFSARQFPNYSSELNVNALLLGDSALYLCASSPRDRVYSPLHFGNGTRLTVT.

The chain combines TRBV4-1 with TRBJ2-2, with D unclear. Trimming stripped 4 bases from V and 2 bases from J, with 17 bases between. Germline V gene lookup returns CDR1 MGHRA and CDR2 YSYEKL. This CDR3 has 17 residues. This CDR3 is CASSLDSRAGNTGELFF. The CDR3 DNA reads TGCGCCAGCAGCCTCGATAGCCGGGCCGGTAACACCGGGGAGCTGTTTTTT.

This chain links TRBV5-4 with TRBJ2-5; D is possibly TRBD2 (5 bases). The J call may be wrong; the DNA end is better matched by TRBJ2-7. Germline CDR1 reads SGHNT; CDR2 reads YYREEE (reference sequence). This CDR3 is 15 amino acids long. The CDR3 nucleotides read TGTGCCAGCAGCTTTAGCAGAGGGAGCTCCTACGAGCAGTACTTC. Protein sequence: CASSFSRGSSYEQYF.